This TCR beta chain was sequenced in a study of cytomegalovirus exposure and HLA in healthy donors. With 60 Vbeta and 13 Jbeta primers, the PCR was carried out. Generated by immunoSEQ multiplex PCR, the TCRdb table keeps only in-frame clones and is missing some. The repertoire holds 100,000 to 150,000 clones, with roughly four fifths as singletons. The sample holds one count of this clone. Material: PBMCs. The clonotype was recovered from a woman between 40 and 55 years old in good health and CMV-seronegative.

The chain's CDR3 is CASSQPTGGEQYF. CDR3 in DNA: TGCGCCAGCAGCCAACCGACAGGGGGCGAGCAGTACTTC. The chain joins TRBV4-1 to TRBJ2-7; 9 nucleotides line up with TRBD1. The CDR3 runs 13 residues. Trimming removed 2 bases from V and 6 bases from J; junction bases left unmatched: 2. Germline CDR1 reads MGHRA; CDR2 reads YSYEKL.